This TCR beta chain was recovered during a study of beta chain features in type 1 diabetes (dated by TCRdb to 2016 to 2019). Context from the whole study: Mean age, gender distribution, total cell number and subset yield did not differ between patients and healthy donors. Across all samples, around 99 million sorted cells were examined, and cell number per subset correlated strongly with RNA yield. In the study, TCRB repertoires of sorted circulating CD4+ T cell subsets from recently diagnosed type 1 diabetes patients were compared with those of matched healthy donors. Naive and central memory subsets were obtained from all 30 or so donors, but regulatory and stem cell-like memory subsets were isolated from only 8 patients and about 8 healthy donors.

All of the isolated RNA was reverse transcribed with the High Capacity cDNA Reverse Transcription Kit, so expressed TCRB transcripts were sequenced. Deep immunoSEQ sequencing was applied to naive, central memory and regulatory T cell samples, giving an average of approximately 4 million total reads per sample. After sorted cells were lysed in RLT buffer, RNA was extracted with DNase-treated RNeasy Micro or Mini kits, with the choice depending on cell number. Each cell subset was processed on its own to prevent cross-contamination, while patient and healthy donor samples were processed together. The immunoSEQ multiplex PCR was used to amplify TCRB sequences from cDNA, yielding 87-bp fragments that span the CDR3 region. The amplicons were sequenced using the Illumina HiSeq platform. As for the authors' bioinformatics: Synthetic template baselines were used to correct PCR bias computationally, reads within Hamming distance 2 were collapsed together, and singletons that could not be merged were discarded. Reads were aligned against IMGT to assign V, D and J genes, CDR3 length and insertions or deletions at six rearrangement sites. Clonotype counts were normalized to sorted cell number within each subset before computing true diversity and Gini coefficients with the tcR R package. The overlap coefficient, calculated on TCRB nucleotide sequences, was used to quantify repertoire sharing. Not all clones reach the TCRdb copy of this immuneACCESS table, which keeps in-frame sequences only. Checked studies attribute under half of the gap to unresolved V genes and leave the rest unexplained. The DNA gave D and trimming, while V, J and clone size come from that table. Present in this sample are around 200,000 clones, around 13% of which were seen just once. The ten largest clones take up 0.62% of the sample.

A single peripheral blood draw of around 100 mL on average was collected from each donor into heparinised tubes. A BD FACSAria II was used to sort naive, central memory, regulatory and stem cell-like memory CD4+ T cells with a panel that included CD45RO, CCR7, CD25, CD127, CD95 and CD27. A purity above 98% was achieved for all sorted populations. PBMCs were separated immediately by Lymphoprep density gradient centrifugation and were stained directly, without being cultured. To minimize batch effects, samples were stained and sorted in pairs, one healthy donor with one patient per experiment. A word on this clone: This clone's antigen is unknown. There are no base qualities to consult, and no much larger clone falls within one base.

From the germline V gene, CDR1 is LGHNA and CDR2 is YNFKEQ. The CDR3 sequence holds 15 residues, the cysteine and phenylalanine included. Only the CDR3 DNA is retained, 45 bases long and in frame from the first base. Trimming removed 4 bases from V and 3 bases from J; the gene matches leave 3 bases unexplained. What the research found in general, with its limitations: Naive, central memory and regulatory TCRB repertoires appeared to be more alike among patients than among healthy donors. HLA sub-analyses involved small numbers of individuals, so any influence of HLA type on TCRB rearrangement remained unresolved. Shorter templates might have been favored by PCR, but patient and control samples were amplified and corrected together, so both groups would have been affected equally by any skew. In all four CD4+ subsets, TCRB CDR3 length was moderately but significantly shorter in type 1 diabetes patients. At VDJ recombination sites, type 1 diabetes patients had fewer insertions and more deleted nucleotides, which implies abnormalities in thymic rearrangement. Sequencing cDNA rather than genomic DNA could over-represent highly expressing activated cells, although activation and CD3 levels did not differ between groups.

This clonotype was sampled from a woman under 30 in good health. This chain is built from TRBV4-2 and TRBJ2-1, with TRBD2 matching 10 junction bases. Sequences were obtained from central memory CD4+ T cells from blood. The CDR3 region has the sequence CASSPLAGGYNEQFF. In nucleotide form, the sequence is TGTGCCAGCAGCCCATTAGCGGGAGGCTACAATGAGCAGTTCTTC.